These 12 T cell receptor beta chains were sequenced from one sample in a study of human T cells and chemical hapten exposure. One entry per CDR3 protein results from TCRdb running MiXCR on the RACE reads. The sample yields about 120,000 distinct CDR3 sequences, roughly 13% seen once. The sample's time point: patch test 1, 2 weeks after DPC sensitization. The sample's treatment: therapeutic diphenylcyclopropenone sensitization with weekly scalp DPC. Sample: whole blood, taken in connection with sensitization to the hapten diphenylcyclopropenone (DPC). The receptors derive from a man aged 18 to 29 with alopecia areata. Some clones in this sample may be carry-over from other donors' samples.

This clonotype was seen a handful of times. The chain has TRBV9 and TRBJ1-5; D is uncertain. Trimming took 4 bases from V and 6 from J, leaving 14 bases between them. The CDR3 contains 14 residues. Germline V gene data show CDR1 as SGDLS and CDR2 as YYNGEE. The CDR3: CASSPGVTSQPQHF. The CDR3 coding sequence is TGTGCCAGCAGCCCCGGTGTTACTTCTCAGCCCCAGCATTTT.

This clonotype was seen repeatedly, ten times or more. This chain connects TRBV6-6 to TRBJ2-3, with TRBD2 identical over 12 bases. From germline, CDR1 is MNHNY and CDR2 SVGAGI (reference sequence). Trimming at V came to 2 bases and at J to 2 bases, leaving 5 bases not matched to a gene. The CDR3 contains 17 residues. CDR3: CASSYPTSGGFTDTQYF. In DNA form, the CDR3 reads TGTGCCAGCAGTTACCCTACTAGCGGGGGGTTCACAGATACGCAGTATTTT.

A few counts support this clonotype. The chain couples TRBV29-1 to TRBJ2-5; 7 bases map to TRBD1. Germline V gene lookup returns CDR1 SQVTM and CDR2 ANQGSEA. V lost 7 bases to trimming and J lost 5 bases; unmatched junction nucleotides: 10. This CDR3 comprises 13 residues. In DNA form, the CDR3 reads TGCAGCGGGAGACAGGGTGTCGTTGAGACCCAGTACTTC. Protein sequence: CSGRQGVVETQYF.

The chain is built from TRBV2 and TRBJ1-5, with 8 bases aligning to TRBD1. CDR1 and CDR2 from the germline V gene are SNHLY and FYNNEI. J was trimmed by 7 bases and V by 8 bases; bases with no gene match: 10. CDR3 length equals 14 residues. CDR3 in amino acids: CASLPRTGMQPQHF. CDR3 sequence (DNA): TGTGCCAGCCTACCTCGGACAGGGATGCAGCCCCAGCATTTT.

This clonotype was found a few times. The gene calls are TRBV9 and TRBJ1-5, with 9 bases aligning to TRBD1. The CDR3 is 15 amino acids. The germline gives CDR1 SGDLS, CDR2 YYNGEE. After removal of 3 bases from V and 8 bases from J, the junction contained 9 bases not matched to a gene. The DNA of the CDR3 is TGTGCCAGCAGCGCCAATACAGGGGGCGGTGAGCCCCAGCATTTT. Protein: CASSANTGGGEPQHF.

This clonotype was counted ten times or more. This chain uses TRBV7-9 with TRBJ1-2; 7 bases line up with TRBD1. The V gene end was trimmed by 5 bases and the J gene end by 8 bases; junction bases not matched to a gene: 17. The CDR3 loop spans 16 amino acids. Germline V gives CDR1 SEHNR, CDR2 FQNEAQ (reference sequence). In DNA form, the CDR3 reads TGTGCCAGCAGCGTTAGTCTGGGACAGAGAGGGGCGGGCTACACCTTC. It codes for CASSVSLGQRGAGYTF.

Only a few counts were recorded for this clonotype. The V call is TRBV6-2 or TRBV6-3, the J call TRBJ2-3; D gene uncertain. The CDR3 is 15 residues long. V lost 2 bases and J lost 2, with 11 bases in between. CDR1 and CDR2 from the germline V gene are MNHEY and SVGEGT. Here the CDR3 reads CASSYDSPDTDTQYF. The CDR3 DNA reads TGTGCCAGCAGTTACGACTCCCCGGACACAGATACGCAGTATTTT.

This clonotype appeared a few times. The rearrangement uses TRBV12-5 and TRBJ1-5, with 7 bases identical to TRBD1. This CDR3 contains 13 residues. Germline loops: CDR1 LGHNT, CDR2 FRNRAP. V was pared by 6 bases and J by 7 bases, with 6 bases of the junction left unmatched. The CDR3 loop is CASGQGESQPQHF. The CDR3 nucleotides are TGTGCTAGTGGCCAGGGGGAAAGCCAGCCCCAGCATTTT.

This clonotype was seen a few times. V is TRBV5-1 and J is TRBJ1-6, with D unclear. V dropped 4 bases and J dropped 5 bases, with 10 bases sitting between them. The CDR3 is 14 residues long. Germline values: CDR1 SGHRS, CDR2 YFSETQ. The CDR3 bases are TGCGCCAGCAGCCCTCGACAAGATAATTCACCCCTCCACTTT. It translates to CASSPRQDNSPLHF. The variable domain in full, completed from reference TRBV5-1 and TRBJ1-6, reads KAGVTQTPRYLIKTRGQQVTLSCSPISGHRSVSWYQQTPGQGLQFLFEYFSETQRNKGNFPGRFSGRQFSNSRSEMNVSTLELGDSALYLCASSPRQDNSPLHFGNGTRLTVT.

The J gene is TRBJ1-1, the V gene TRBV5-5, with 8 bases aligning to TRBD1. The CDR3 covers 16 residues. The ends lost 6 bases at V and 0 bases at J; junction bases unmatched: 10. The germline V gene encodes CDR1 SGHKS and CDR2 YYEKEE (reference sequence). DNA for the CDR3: TGTGCCAGCACCCTGGATTGGACAGGGTTGAACACTGAAGCTTTCTTT. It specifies CASTLDWTGLNTEAFF.

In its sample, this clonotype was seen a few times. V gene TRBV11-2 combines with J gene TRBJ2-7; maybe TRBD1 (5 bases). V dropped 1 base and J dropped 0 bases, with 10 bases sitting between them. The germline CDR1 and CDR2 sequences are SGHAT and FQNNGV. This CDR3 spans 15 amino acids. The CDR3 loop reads CASSLVFRDSYEQYF. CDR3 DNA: TGTGCCAGCAGCTTAGTTTTCAGGGACTCCTACGAGCAGTACTTC.

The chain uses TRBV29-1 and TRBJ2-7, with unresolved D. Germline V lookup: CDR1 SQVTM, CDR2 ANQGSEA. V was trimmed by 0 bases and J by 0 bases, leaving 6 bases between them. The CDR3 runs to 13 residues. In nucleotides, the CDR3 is TGCAGCGTTGAAGACAACAACTCCTACGAGCAGTACTTC. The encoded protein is CSVEDNNSYEQYF.